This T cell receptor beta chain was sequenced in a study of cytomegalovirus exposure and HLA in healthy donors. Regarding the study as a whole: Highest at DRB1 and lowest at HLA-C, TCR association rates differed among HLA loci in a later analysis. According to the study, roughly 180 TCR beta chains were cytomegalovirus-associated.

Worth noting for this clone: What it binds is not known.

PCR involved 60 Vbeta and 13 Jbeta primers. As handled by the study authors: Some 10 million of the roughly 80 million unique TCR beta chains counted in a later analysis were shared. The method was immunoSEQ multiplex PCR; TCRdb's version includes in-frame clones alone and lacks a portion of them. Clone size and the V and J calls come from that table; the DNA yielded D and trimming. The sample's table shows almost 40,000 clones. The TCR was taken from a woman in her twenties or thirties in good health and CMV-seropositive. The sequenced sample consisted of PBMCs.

CDR3 protein: CASSPFVAPSGNTIYF. The CDR3 nucleotides are TGTGCCAGCAGCCCCTTTGTGGCCCCCTCTGGAAACACCATATATTTT. This chain connects TRBV7-2 to TRBJ1-3; D gene uncertain. This CDR3 is built from 16 residues. Per germline, CDR1 SGHTA and CDR2 FQGNSA. V was pared by 5 bases and J by 0 bases, with 14 bases between.